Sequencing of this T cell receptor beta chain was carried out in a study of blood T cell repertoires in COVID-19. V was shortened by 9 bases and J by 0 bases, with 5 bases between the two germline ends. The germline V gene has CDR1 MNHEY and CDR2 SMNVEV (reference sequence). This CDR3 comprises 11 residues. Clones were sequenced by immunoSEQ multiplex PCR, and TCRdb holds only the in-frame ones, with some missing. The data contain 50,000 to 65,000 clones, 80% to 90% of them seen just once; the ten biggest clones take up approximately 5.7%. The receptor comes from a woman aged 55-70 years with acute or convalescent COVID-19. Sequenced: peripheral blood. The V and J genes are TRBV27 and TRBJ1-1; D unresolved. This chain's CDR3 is CASIMNTEAFF. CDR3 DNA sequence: TGTGCCAGTATAATGAACACTGAAGCTTTCTTT.